The next 30 T cell receptor beta chains were all read from a single sample in a study of T cell responses to AZD1222 COVID-19 vaccine (dated by TCRdb to the early 2020s). The time point label for this specimen denotes: about 28 days (+/-7) after the second vaccine dose. The library was built by means of the immunoSEQ multiplex PCR assay. TCRdb took over this immuneACCESS table, retaining in-frame rearrangements with V and J assigned. Such tables are incomplete; in checked studies, under half of the missing clones stem from an unresolved V gene, and the remainder is unexplained. In this sample the table shows some 140,000 clones, approximately 92% of which occur a single time. Approximately 7% of the sample is held by the ten biggest clonotypes. Sample: peripheral blood, taken 28 days after the second AZD1222 dose. Receptor source: an adult who received the AZD1222 COVID-19 vaccine.

The CDR3 protein is CASSENLAVLNTGELFF. In nucleotides, the CDR3 is TGTGCCAGCAGCGAAAACTTGGCGGTTTTGAACACCGGGGAGCTGTTTTTT. The rearrangement uses TRBV9 and TRBJ2-2; D is unclear. Germline loops: CDR1 SGDLS, CDR2 YYNGEE. Trimming took 3 bases from V and 1 from J, leaving 16 bases between them. The CDR3 runs to 17 residues. The variable domain in full, completed from reference TRBV9 and TRBJ2-2, reads DSGVTQTPKHLITATGQRVTLRCSPRSGDLSVYWYQQSLDQGLQFLIQYYNGEERAKGNILERFSAQQFPDLHSELNLSSLELGDSALYFCASSENLAVLNTGELFFGEGSRLTVL.

The rearrangement joins TRBV7-8 to TRBJ1-2, with TRBD1 matching 9 bases. The CDR3 runs 16 residues. V shed 1 base and J 4 bases; nucleotides not matched to a gene: 7. Germline CDR1 is SGHVS and CDR2 is FQNEAQ. The CDR3 protein is CASSLEGQGGFYGYTF. The CDR3 DNA follows: TGTGCCAGCAGCTTAGAGGGACAGGGAGGCTTCTATGGCTACACCTTC.

The rearrangement links TRBV4-3 to TRBJ1-2, with D tentatively TRBD1 (6 bases). Germline assignment: CDR1 LGHNA and CDR2 YSLEER. The V and J ends lost 4 bases and 3 bases respectively, with 12 bases between them. This CDR3 spans 14 amino acids. The CDR3 loop is CASSLQGSDYGYTF. CDR3 in DNA: TGCGCCAGCAGCCTACAGGGAAGCGACTATGGCTACACCTTC.

This clone was observed a handful of times. For the CDR3, the DNA is TGTGCCAGTAGCCGAAACGGGGGTGAATACGAGCAGTACTTC. This translates into CASSRNGGEYEQYF. This sequence joins TRBV19 and TRBJ2-7, with a possible D match to TRBD2 (6 bases). CDR3 size: 14 residues. V was pared by 6 bases and J by 4 bases, with 16 bases between. CDR1 and CDR2 (germline): LNHDA, SQIVND (reference sequence).

The chain joins TRBV10-3 to TRBJ2-1; D might be TRBD2 (5 bases). Looked up from germline, CDR1 is ENHRY and CDR2 is SYGVKD. CDR3 size: 16 residues. Trimming left V 0 bases short and J 5 bases short, with 14 bases between. This CDR3 is CAISESRLANNNEQFF. The DNA of the CDR3 is TGTGCCATCAGTGAGTCTAGGCTAGCTAATAACAATGAGCAGTTCTTC.

This rearrangement joins TRBV2 to TRBJ1-4; D ambiguous. This CDR3 has 14 amino acids. The V gene's germline CDR1 is SNHLY and CDR2 FYNNEI. Trimming pared 7 bases from V and 7 bases from J, leaving 16 bases between. In DNA form, the CDR3 reads TGTGCCAGCAAAACCCAGAGTACCATTGAAAAACTGTTTTTT. This gives the protein CASKTQSTIEKLFF. The complete variable domain, with remaining parts taken from reference TRBV2 and TRBJ1-4, reads EPEVTQTPSHQVTQMGQEVILRCVPISNHLYFYWYRQILGQKVEFLVSFYNNEISEKSEIFDDQFSVERPDGSNFTLKIRSTKLEDSAMYFCASKTQSTIEKLFFGSGTQLSVL.

The J gene is TRBJ1-2, the V gene TRBV28, with a tentative D call TRBD1 (6 bases). CDR1 is MDHEN, CDR2 SYDVKM, per germline. V was cut by 2 bases and J by 6 bases, with 13 bases left in between. This CDR3 has 14 amino acids. This chain's CDR3 is CASSLQGNADGYTF. CDR3 nucleotide sequence: TGTGCCAGCAGTTTACAGGGGAATGCTGATGGCTACACCTTC.

The CDR3 region is CASSLRLTPSDTGELFF. In DNA, the CDR3 is TGTGCCAGCTCCCTGAGATTGACACCGTCGGACACCGGGGAGCTGTTTTTT. The chain carries TRBV18 and TRBJ2-2; the D is unclear. Germline CDR1 reads KGHSH; CDR2 reads LQKENI. The CDR3 spans 17 residues. With 6 bases removed from V and 3 bases from J, the gap between germline ends came to 20 bases. Using reference TRBV18 and TRBJ2-2 for the parts outside the CDR3, the full variable domain is NAGVMQNPRHLVRRRGQEARLRCSPMKGHSHVYWYRQLPEEGLKFMVYLQKENIIDESGMPKERFSAEFPKEGPSILRIQQVVRGDSAAYFCASSLRLTPSDTGELFFGEGSRLTVL.

V usage is TRBV19 and J usage is TRBJ1-1, with D uncertain. This CDR3 is built from 13 residues. Trimming stripped 7 bases from V and 4 bases from J, with 13 bases between. CDR1 is LNHDA, CDR2 SQIVND, per germline (reference sequence). CDR3 coding DNA: TGTGCCAGTAACGGGCGATGGAGCACTGAAGCTTTCTTT. This translates into CASNGRWSTEAFF.

This clone occurred once. The chain couples TRBV5-8 to TRBJ2-3, with D unresolved. Between the trimmed V and J ends, which lost 3 bases and 8 bases, there was a span of 13 bases. The CDR3 is 13 amino acids. Germline-derived CDR1 and CDR2 are SGHTS and YDEGEE. As DNA, the CDR3 is TGTGCCAGCAGCTATCTAGGGTCGACTACGCAGTATTTT. Its translation is CASSYLGSTTQYF.

V is TRBV7-2 and J is TRBJ1-5; D call uncertain. Trimming took 0 bases from V and 3 from J, leaving 0 bases between them. The germline V gene has CDR1 SGHTA and CDR2 FQGNSA. This CDR3 region has 12 residues. The CDR3: CASSLANQPQHF. As DNA, the CDR3 is TGTGCCAGCAGCTTAGCCAATCAGCCCCAGCATTTT.

The CDR3, as DNA: TGTGCCAGCAGTTTAGGCAGGAACTATGGCTACACCTTC. This gives the protein CASSLGRNYGYTF. V and J are TRBV27 and TRBJ1-2; D unclear. CDR3 size: 13 residues. Trimming removed 2 bases at V and 2 bases at J, with 6 bases between. The germline CDR1 and CDR2 sequences are MNHEY and SMNVEV (reference sequence).

V is TRBV2 and J is TRBJ2-4; 9 nucleotides align to TRBD1. Germline values: CDR1 SNHLY, CDR2 FYNNEI. The J segment lost 1 base and the V segment lost 5 bases, leaving 15 bases of the junction unmatched. This CDR3 region has 19 residues. The CDR3 nucleotides read TGTGCCAGCAGTCTGCCTGGGACAGGGCCCAACGCGGCCAAAAACATTCAGTACTTC. It encodes CASSLPGTGPNAAKNIQYF.

In regard to this clone: The same CDR3 also results from other DNA sequences found in this sample. The chain couples TRBV29-1 to TRBJ1-2, with D possibly TRBD1 on 5 matching bases. Trimming took 2 bases from V and 4 from J, leaving 8 bases between them. The CDR3 is 12 amino acids. Germline CDR1 reads SQVTM; CDR2 reads ANQGSEA. CDR3 bases: TGCAGCGTTGAACAGGGATCCTATGGCTACACCTTC. It specifies CSVEQGSYGYTF.

The chain links TRBV2 to TRBJ1-4; D is undetermined. Looked up from germline, CDR1 is SNHLY and CDR2 is FYNNEI. V dropped 2 bases and J dropped 6 bases, with 1 base sitting between them. The CDR3 sequence is 11 residues long. The CDR3 reads CASSEYEKLFF. The CDR3 coding sequence is TGTGCCAGCAGTGAATATGAAAAACTGTTTTTT.

This clone turned up a few times. The chain has TRBV7-2 and TRBJ2-1; 9 bases fit TRBD2. This CDR3 region has 15 residues. Germline values: CDR1 SGHTA, CDR2 FQGNSA. V dropped 5 bases and J dropped 7; count of bases not matched to a gene: 9. The CDR3 here is CASSPSGAVSNEQFF. The CDR3 DNA sequence: TGTGCCAGCAGCCCTAGCGGGGCAGTATCGAATGAGCAGTTCTTC.

This clone was observed once. The J gene is TRBJ1-2, the V gene TRBV9; no clear D gene. Germline V CDR1 and CDR2: SGDLS, YYNGEE. The V and J ends lost 6 bases and 2 bases respectively, with 11 bases between them. The CDR3 has 13 residues. The CDR3 spells CASTSSANYGYTF. DNA of the CDR3: TGTGCCAGCACTTCGTCGGCGAACTATGGCTACACCTTC.

The V and J genes are TRBV29-1 and TRBJ2-7, with D possibly TRBD2 on 6 matching bases. The CDR3 consists of 13 residues. The germline CDR1 and CDR2 sequences are SQVTM and ANQGSEA. Trimming took off 6 bases at V and 3 bases at J, with 15 bases between the two ends. CDR3 sequence reads: CSVGTRQSYEQYF. The CDR3 DNA reads TGCAGCGTGGGGACTCGACAGAGCTACGAGCAGTACTTC.

The V call is TRBV10-2, the J call TRBJ2-5; possible D gene TRBD1, 5 bases. CDR1 is WSHSY and CDR2 is SAAADI in the germline V gene. This CDR3 is built from 15 residues. Trimming removed 0 bases at V and 5 bases at J, with 13 bases between. CDR3 region: CASSESGPAWETQYF. CDR3 nucleotide sequence: TGCGCCAGCAGTGAGTCGGGGCCGGCATGGGAGACCCAGTACTTC.

This chain connects TRBV29-1 to TRBJ2-6, with a possible D match to TRBD2 (6 bases). The V gene lost 7 bases and the J gene lost 4 bases, with 20 bases spanning the gap. The germline V gene encodes CDR1 SQVTM and CDR2 ANQGSEA. This CDR3 region has 16 residues. DNA of the CDR3: TGCAGCGCCGTATCTCGGGAGTCTTTCGGGGCCAACGTCCTGACTTTC. Translating it yields CSAVSRESFGANVLTF.

The rearrangement links TRBV6-4 to TRBJ1-6; D uncertain. The CDR3 totals 14 residues. The germline CDR1 and CDR2 sequences are MRHNA and SNTAGT. Trimming took 5 bases from V and 7 from J, leaving 12 bases between them. The CDR3 nucleotides are TGTGCCAGCAGTTCGAAGGGAAACAATTCACCCCTCCACTTT. This codes for CASSSKGNNSPLHF.

The chain links TRBV18 to TRBJ2-2; TRBD2 matches at 8 bases. In germline, CDR1 is KGHSH, CDR2 LQKENI. J lost 4 bases, V lost 0 bases, and 7 bases had no gene match. This CDR3 region has 17 residues. As DNA, the CDR3 is TGTGCCAGCTCACCACCTGGCGCGGGGGGTGCCACCGGGGAGCTGTTTTTT. It yields the protein CASSPPGAGGATGELFF.

The rearrangement joins TRBV19 to TRBJ1-1; D gene ambiguous. Germline CDR1 LNHDA, CDR2 SQIVND (reference sequence). V shed 7 bases and J shed 3 bases, with 21 bases lying between them. The CDR3 is 16 residues long. CDR3 DNA: TGTGCCAGTATCCCCCGAACGGAAAGGTGGCACACTGAAGCTTTCTTT. This gives the protein CASIPRTERWHTEAFF.

For this clone: One end of the junction varies from germline; a read error may be responsible. CDR3 DNA: TGTGCTAGCAGCCCGGCCGTGAGGGGCTCTGGAAACACCATATATTTT. It codes for CASSPAVRGSGNTIYF. The rearrangement uses TRBV7-7 and TRBJ1-3; tentatively, D is TRBD1 (5 bases). The CDR3 is made up of 16 amino acids. The germline V gene has CDR1 SSHAT and CDR2 FNYEAQ (reference sequence).

The gene calls are TRBV4-1 and TRBJ2-6; the match to TRBD1 covers 10 bases. CDR3 length equals 18 residues. CDR1 is MGHRA, CDR2 YSYEKL, per germline. J lost 0 bases, V lost 6 bases, and 8 bases had no gene match. The CDR3 nucleotides are TGCGCCAGCAGACAACCGGGACAGGGGAACTCTGGGGCCAACGTCCTGACTTTC. Its protein is CASRQPGQGNSGANVLTF.

This rearrangement joins TRBV19 to TRBJ1-1; 8 bases are a match to TRBD1. Trimming removed 5 bases from V and 5 bases from J; junction bases left unmatched: 7. The CDR3 totals 14 residues. Germline V CDR1 and CDR2: LNHDA, SQIVND (reference sequence). The CDR3 DNA sequence: TGTGCCAGTAGTTTTCGACAGGGGTGGACTGAAGCTTTCTTT. Residues: CASSFRQGWTEAFF.

This clone was counted between two and nine times. The J gene is TRBJ1-5, the V gene TRBV5-4; TRBD1 is a possible D gene (6 bases). This CDR3 spans 14 amino acids. CDR1 is SGHNT and CDR2 is YYREEE in the germline V gene (reference sequence). Deletions cut 4 bases from V and 1 base from J, with 9 bases between. The CDR3 DNA follows: TGTGCCAGCAGCAAAACAGGGAGCAATCAGCCCCAGCATTTT. Protein sequence: CASSKTGSNQPQHF.

V is TRBV20-1 and J is TRBJ2-1; D not certain. Germline loops: CDR1 DFQATT, CDR2 SNEGSKA (reference sequence). Trimming left V 5 bases short and J 13 bases short, with 12 bases between. The CDR3 consists of 10 residues. DNA of the CDR3: TGCAGTGCTTTAGAACAGTCCCAGTTCTTC. This encodes CSALEQSQFF.

The rearrangement links TRBV29-1 to TRBJ1-1; D remains ambiguous. Germline V gene lookup returns CDR1 SQVTM and CDR2 ANQGSEA. Trimming stripped 8 bases from V and 0 bases from J, with 19 bases between. The CDR3 is made up of 15 amino acids. The CDR3 coding sequence is TGCAGCACCGCTTTCCTAGGGTTCATGAACACTGAAGCTTTCTTT. Translating it yields CSTAFLGFMNTEAFF.

This clone was picked up one time. This chain uses TRBV4-1 with TRBJ1-5, with D unclear. CDR1 is MGHRA and CDR2 is YSYEKL in the germline V gene. This CDR3 contains 14 residues. V was pared by 4 bases and J by 3 bases, with 10 bases between. The DNA of the CDR3 is TGCGCCAGCAGCCGGGCGCAGGACAATCAGCCCCAGCATTTT. Encoded protein: CASSRAQDNQPQHF.